These 25 T cell receptor beta chains share one sample of origin, sequenced in a study of T cell responses to AZD1222 COVID-19 vaccine. Profiling relied on immunoSEQ multiplex PCR, and the TCRdb table lists in-frame clones only, not all of them. Of 200,000 or so clones in the sample, 75% to 90% were seen once. Sequencing used peripheral blood, obtained on day 0 of AZD1222 vaccination. These receptors were obtained from an adult in good health.

The gene calls are TRBV7-8 and TRBJ2-3; 10 bases map to TRBD1. The trim removed 6 bases at V and 4 bases at J, leaving 10 bases unmatched. The CDR3 contains 16 residues. CDR1 is SGHVS and CDR2 is FQNEAQ in the germline V gene. The CDR3 spells CASSPYGTGVPDTQYF. The CDR3 DNA reads TGTGCCAGCAGTCCCTATGGGACAGGGGTACCAGATACGCAGTATTTT.

The V gene is TRBV28, the J gene TRBJ1-4; D is perhaps TRBD1 (5 bases). With 6 bases removed from V and 4 bases from J, the gap between germline ends came to 21 bases. CDR3 length: 17 residues. Germline values: CDR1 MDHEN, CDR2 SYDVKM. CDR3 nucleotides: TGTGCCAGCAGCCTCCCGGGGGTTCCCCGGGATAATGAAAAACTGTTTTTT. Encoded protein: CASSLPGVPRDNEKLFF.

The V call is TRBV6-5, the J call TRBJ1-5; TRBD1 matches at 9 bases. V shed 5 bases, J shed 4 bases, and the junction held 6 bases outside the gene matches. This CDR3 region has 15 residues. The germline V gene encodes CDR1 MNHEY and CDR2 SVGAGI. The DNA of the CDR3 is TGTGCCAGCAGTACCGGGACAGGGATTAATCAGCCCCAGCATTTT. Residues: CASSTGTGINQPQHF.

The chain couples TRBV29-1 to TRBJ1-1; 8 bases match TRBD1. Germline values: CDR1 SQVTM, CDR2 ANQGSEA. The length of the CDR3 is 15 residues. The V gene end was trimmed by 7 bases and the J gene end by 2 bases; junction bases not matched to a gene: 12. CDR3 loop: CSGGRRTGINTEAFF. The CDR3 coding sequence is TGCAGCGGAGGCCGCCGGACAGGGATAAACACTGAAGCTTTCTTT.

As regards this clone: Other DNA sequences in the same sample also yield this CDR3. This chain connects TRBV28 to TRBJ1-3; no clear D gene. This CDR3 contains 15 residues. Per germline, CDR1 MDHEN and CDR2 SYDVKM. The V end lost 2 bases, the J end lost 3 bases, and 11 bases lay between the germline ends. The CDR3 nucleotides are TGTGCCAGCAGTTTAGGTTCGGGGAGTGGAAACACCATATATTTT. The encoded protein is CASSLGSGSGNTIYF.

V usage is TRBV5-1 and J usage is TRBJ1-6, with TRBD1 matching over 7 bases. Germline CDR1 is SGHRS and CDR2 is YFSETQ. This CDR3 has 15 amino acids. With V trimmed by 1 base and J by 2 bases, 0 bases remained unmatched. The CDR3, as DNA: TGCGCCAGCAGCTTGACAGGGGCCTATAATTCACCCCTCCACTTT. Translation: CASSLTGAYNSPLHF.

The J gene is TRBJ2-6, the V gene TRBV19; TRBD1 matches 9 bases. Losses at the gene ends were 2 bases for V and 0 bases for J; bases not matched to a gene: 5. The CDR3 extends over 18 amino acids. Germline lookup yields CDR1 LNHDA and CDR2 SQIVND (reference sequence). The CDR3 DNA reads as TGTGCCAGTAGTATATTAGGGACAGGGTACTCTGGGGCCAACGTCCTGACTTTC. This gives the protein CASSILGTGYSGANVLTF. Filled out from reference TRBV19 and TRBJ2-6, the complete variable domain reads DGGITQSPKYLFRKEGQNVTLSCEQNLNHDAMYWYRQDPGQGLRLIYYSQIVNDFQKGDIAEGYSVSREKKESFPLTVTSAQKNPTAFYLCASSILGTGYSGANVLTFGAGSRLTVL.

The chain couples TRBV7-9 to TRBJ1-6, with D possibly being TRBD1 (5 bases). Trimming took off 3 bases at V and 5 bases at J, with 14 bases between the two ends. The CDR3 length is 16 residues. Germline V lookup: CDR1 SEHNR, CDR2 FQNEAQ (reference sequence). Here the CDR3 reads CASSFGGARDNSPLHF. CDR3 bases: TGTGCCAGCAGCTTTGGGGGTGCCAGGGATAATTCACCCCTCCACTTT.

This clone was counted a single time. J is TRBJ2-1 and V is TRBV7-2, with D maybe TRBD2 (7 bases). The CDR3 is 16 amino acids. The germline V gene has CDR1 SGHTA and CDR2 FQGNSA. The ends were cut back, 2 bases at V and 3 bases at J, with 14 bases in the middle. The CDR3 DNA is TGTGCCAGCAGCTTAAGGGGGACTAATCTCTACAATGAGCAGTTCTTC. Protein: CASSLRGTNLYNEQFF.

The genes are TRBV5-4 and TRBJ2-5; a possible D gene is TRBD1 (6 bases). Deletions cut 3 bases from V and 3 bases from J, with 15 bases between. This CDR3 is 15 amino acids long. CDR1 and CDR2 from the germline V gene are SGHNT and YYREEE (reference sequence). In DNA, the CDR3 is TGTGCCAGCAGCTGGACGACAGGCGAGGAAGAGACCCAGTACTTC. It yields the protein CASSWTTGEEETQYF.

A few counts support this clone. V is TRBV7-9 and J is TRBJ2-5, with no clear D. Trimming cost V 2 bases and J 1 base, with 11 bases left between them. The CDR3 extends over 15 amino acids. CDR1 is SEHNR and CDR2 is FQNEAQ in the germline V gene (reference sequence). The CDR3 sequence: CASSLMVWAQETQYF. CDR3 bases: TGTGCCAGCAGCTTAATGGTTTGGGCCCAAGAGACCCAGTACTTC.

The V and J genes are TRBV30 and TRBJ2-1, with a weak D call TRBD2 (6 bases). V was trimmed by 0 bases and J by 4 bases, leaving 22 bases between them. The CDR3 extends over 18 amino acids. Germline assignment: CDR1 GTSNPN and CDR2 SVGIG (reference sequence). This CDR3 reads CAWSVGSTAGPRYNEQFF. In DNA form, the CDR3 reads TGTGCCTGGAGTGTTGGGTCGACGGCGGGGCCTAGATACAATGAGCAGTTCTTC.

The chain employs TRBV7-2 and TRBJ1-2; D ambiguous. Per germline, CDR1 SGHTA and CDR2 FQGNSA. The CDR3 totals 13 residues. V lost 2 bases and J lost 2, with 6 bases in between. The CDR3 loop is CASSLSSNYGYTF. CDR3 DNA: TGTGCCAGCAGCTTAAGTTCAAACTATGGCTACACCTTC.

This chain links TRBV6-2 or TRBV6-3 with TRBJ1-2, with D possibly TRBD1 on 6 matching bases. The CDR3 length is 16 residues. Per germline, CDR1 MNHEY and CDR2 SVGEGT. V was trimmed by 0 bases and J by 5 bases, leaving 16 bases between them. CDR3 nucleotide sequence: TGTGCCAGCAGTTACTCAGGGGGACCAAGGAATTATGGCTACACCTTC. Amino acids: CASSYSGGPRNYGYTF.

In this sample, this clone turned up once. V is TRBV14 and J is TRBJ2-7, with TRBD1 identical over 8 bases. The germline V gene encodes CDR1 SGHDN and CDR2 FVKESK. This CDR3 is built from 14 residues. V lost 2 bases to trimming and J lost 2 bases; unmatched junction nucleotides: 2. CDR3 sequence: CASSQQGATYEQYF. DNA of the CDR3: TGTGCCAGCAGCCAACAGGGGGCTACCTACGAGCAGTACTTC.

The chain employs TRBV2 and TRBJ2-5; D is uncertain. V dropped 4 bases and J dropped 3 bases, with 3 bases sitting between them. CDR3 size: 11 residues. The germline gives CDR1 SNHLY, CDR2 FYNNEI. DNA of the CDR3: TGTGCCAGCAGTGTAAAAGAGACCCAGTACTTC. It yields the protein CASSVKETQYF.

This chain uses TRBV19 with TRBJ2-1, with 9 bases fitting TRBD2. This CDR3 is 15 amino acids long. Trimming took 3 bases from V and 8 from J; bases not matched to a gene: 8. The germline CDR1 and CDR2 sequences are LNHDA and SQIVND (reference sequence). The CDR3 DNA sequence: TGTGCCAGTAGTATTCTAGCGGGACGGAGAGATGAGCAGTTCTTC. It encodes CASSILAGRRDEQFF.

J is TRBJ2-5 and V is TRBV30; weak D call: TRBD1 (5 bases). The V end was cut by 8 bases, the J end by 1 base, with 11 bases between. CDR3 size: 12 residues. CDR1 and CDR2 from the germline V gene are GTSNPN and SVGIG (reference sequence). CDR3 coding DNA: TGTGCCGCCAACAGGATCCAAGAGACCCAGTACTTC. This gives the protein CAANRIQETQYF.

The chain recombines TRBV9 with TRBJ2-2; D not certain. This CDR3 comprises 16 residues. The germline gives CDR1 SGDLS, CDR2 YYNGEE. V was pared by 0 bases and J by 5 bases, with 14 bases between. Here the CDR3 reads CASSVEGIRTTGELFF. CDR3 DNA sequence: TGTGCCAGCAGCGTAGAGGGAATCCGAACAACCGGGGAGCTGTTTTTT.

The V call is TRBV5-1, the J call TRBJ2-5; the D gene is possibly TRBD2 (5 bases). Trimming removed 4 bases at V and 9 bases at J, with 19 bases between. This CDR3 has 14 residues. In germline, CDR1 is SGHRS, CDR2 YFSETQ. The CDR3 loop reads CASSPEALSSAQYF. The CDR3 bases are TGCGCCAGCAGCCCGGAGGCCCTGTCCTCGGCCCAGTACTTC.

CDR3 bases: TGTGCCATCAGTGAGCCGGACAGGGAGAGCTACACCTTC. This gives the protein CAISEPDRESYTF. The rearrangement uses TRBV10-3 and TRBJ1-2, with 8 nucleotides matching TRBD1. V dropped 2 bases and J dropped 9; count of bases not matched to a gene: 5. CDR1 and CDR2 (germline): ENHRY, SYGVKD. The CDR3 runs to 13 residues.

The chain has TRBV7-6 and TRBJ2-7; TRBD2 matches at 13 bases. The CDR3 contains 18 residues. CDR1 and CDR2 from the germline V gene are SGHVS and FNYEAQ. Losses at the gene ends were 5 bases for V and 0 bases for J; bases not matched to a gene: 10. For the CDR3, the DNA is TGTGCCAGCAGCCAGCCACTTTGGACTAGCGGGGGCTCCTACGAGCAGTACTTC. Its translation: CASSQPLWTSGGSYEQYF.

The chain couples TRBV7-2 to TRBJ1-6; D not resolved. Germline loops: CDR1 SGHTA, CDR2 FQGNSA. V shed 4 bases and J shed 7 bases, with 8 bases lying between them. The CDR3 consists of 13 residues. The CDR3 sequence: CASSWARNSPLHF. The DNA of the CDR3 is TGTGCCAGCAGCTGGGCCAGAAATTCACCCCTCCACTTT.

The chain links TRBV4-1 to TRBJ1-4; a possible D gene is TRBD1 (6 bases). The CDR3 runs to 14 residues. Germline CDR1 and CDR2: MGHRA and YSYEKL. Trimming removed 4 bases at V and 7 bases at J, with 13 bases between. The CDR3 nucleotides read TGCGCCAGCAGCCCCGGACAGTTGGGTGAAAAACTGTTTTTT. This translates into CASSPGQLGEKLFF.

Details on this clone: Other DNA sequences within the sample encode an identical CDR3. V and J are TRBV20-1 and TRBJ2-6; 9 bases are a match to TRBD2. Trimming removed 3 bases from V and 4 bases from J; junction bases left unmatched: 10. Germline CDR1 and CDR2: DFQATT and SNEGSKA (reference sequence). This CDR3 has 17 amino acids. CDR3 protein: CSASRGGALGGANVLTF. The CDR3, as DNA: TGCAGTGCTAGTCGCGGGGGGGCATTAGGAGGGGCCAACGTCCTGACTTTC.